This TCR beta chain is drawn from a study of blood T cell repertoires in COVID-19 (dated by TCRdb to the early 2020s). The study in broad terms: Samples from collaborators originated in the United States, Italy and Spain and spanned both the acute and convalescent phases of COVID-19. A freely available public database, intended as a resource for researchers studying the immune response to SARS-CoV-2, is where the repertoires were released. A de-identified subject ID, COVID-19 status, age in years and sex were almost always included in the sample metadata. Deeply sampled blood TCRbeta repertoires from subjects exposed to, actively infected with, or recovered from COVID-19 were included in the dataset. The material from the prospective study consisted of cDNA or gDNA derived from T cells, B-cell-depleted T cells, or PBMCs. The samples were drawn from two sources: the first 160 participants of the ongoing ImmuneRACE study, and 950 to 1,500 subjects contributed by 6 global collaborators. Where available, HLA class I and class II types were obtained from metadata supplied by the sample provider rather than from assay-based typing.

The collaborating institutions used their own protocols to collect whole blood in K2EDTA tubes. For TCRbeta analysis, collaborators shipped samples as frozen whole blood, isolated PBMCs, or DNA extracted from either of those sample types. Regarding this clone: Its antigen has not been determined. No much larger clonotype is one base removed from it; base qualities were not supplied.

CDR1 and CDR2 are read off the germline V gene as SGHDT and YYEEEE. Trimmed from V: 3 bases; trimmed from J: 5 bases; junction bases lacking a gene match: 13. The CDR3, cysteine through phenylalanine, is 17 amino acids long. Just the 51-base CDR3 DNA is kept, in frame starting at base 1. Study-wide conclusions, independent of this receptor: How much clinical and demographic metadata was included differed by source and by participant, and the metadata was provided uncurated.

The immunoSEQ Assay, a bias-controlled multiplex PCR, was used to amplify TCRbeta CDR3 regions from genomic DNA. The authors' pipeline ran thus. Nucleated cell counts per sample were estimated from amplification of reference gene primers within the assay. To quantify the absolute abundance of each unique TCRbeta CDR3 rearrangement, sequence reads were collapsed and filtered. For each sample, productive Simpson clonality was calculated as the square root of Simpson's diversity index over productive rearrangements. Not all clones reach the TCRdb copy of this immuneACCESS table, which keeps in-frame sequences only. Checked studies attribute under half of the gap to unresolved V genes and leave the rest unexplained. The D gene and trimming were derived from the DNA, and the V and J assignments and clone size from that table. The sample table lists fewer than 250,000 clones, under 90% of them with a count of one. The top ten clonotypes cover 4.4% of the sample.

The receptor was isolated from a man in his fifties with acute or convalescent COVID-19. The sample comprised peripheral blood. Recombination connected TRBV5-6 to TRBJ1-2; TRBD1 fits 10 bases in the junction. The CDR3: CASSSRHPGQGPYGYTF. The nucleotide sequence is TGTGCCAGCAGCTCTCGGCACCCGGGACAGGGGCCTTATGGCTACACCTTC.